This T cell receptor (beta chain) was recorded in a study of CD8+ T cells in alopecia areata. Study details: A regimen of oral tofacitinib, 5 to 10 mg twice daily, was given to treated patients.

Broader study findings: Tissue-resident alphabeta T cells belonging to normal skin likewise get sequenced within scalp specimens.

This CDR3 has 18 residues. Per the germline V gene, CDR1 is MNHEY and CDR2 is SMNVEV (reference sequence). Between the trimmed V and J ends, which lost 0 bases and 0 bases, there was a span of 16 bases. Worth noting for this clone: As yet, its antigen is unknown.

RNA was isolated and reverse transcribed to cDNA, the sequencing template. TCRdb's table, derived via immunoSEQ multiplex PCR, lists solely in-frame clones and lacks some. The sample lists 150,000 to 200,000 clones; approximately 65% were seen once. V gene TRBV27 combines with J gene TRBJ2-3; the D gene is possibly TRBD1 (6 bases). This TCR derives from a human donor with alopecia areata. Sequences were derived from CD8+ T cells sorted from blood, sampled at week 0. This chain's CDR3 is CASSLSSHRVGSTDTQYF. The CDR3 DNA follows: TGTGCCAGCAGTTTATCCTCCCACAGGGTGGGGAGCACAGATACGCAGTATTTT.